This T cell receptor beta chain was identified during a study of CD8+ T cells in alopecia areata. The germline V gene has CDR1 SEHNR and CDR2 FQNEAQ (reference sequence). Trimming took 5 bases from V and 2 from J, leaving 12 bases between them. The CDR3 has 14 amino acids. Extraction of RNA preceded its reverse transcription into cDNA, which served as the sequencing template. Profiling relied on immunoSEQ multiplex PCR, and the TCRdb table lists in-frame clones only, not all of them. The sample lists roughly 60,000 clones, around 47% occurring once. The chain links TRBV7-9 to TRBJ2-5, with D possibly matching TRBD2 (6 bases). The sample comprised NKG2D-low CD8+ T cells sorted from blood. The clonotype was recovered from a human donor with alopecia areata. CDR3: CASSEIGGQETQYF. The CDR3 region has the DNA TGTGCCAGCAGCGAGATTGGGGGGCAAGAGACCCAGTACTTC.